This T cell receptor beta chain derives from a study of blood T cells in healthy people across ages. Study at large: In model experiments, template switching was able to capture about one barcoded beta molecule for every two T cells that were present.

This clonotype came up many times. Its antigen remains unidentified. Study findings and constraints: A roughly linear age-dependent decrease characterized TCR beta diversity per million T cells.

Primed by a sample-barcoded 5' primer and a J-beta primer mix, a second PCR proceeded for 7 to 11 cycles. Each sample provided no less than 2.5 million CDR3-containing paired-end reads. MiXCR was run by TCRdb on the 5' RACE reads, yielding one entry per CDR3 protein. The sample includes around 900,000 distinct CDR3 sequences, 25% to 30% of them seen just once. The CDR3 extends over 15 amino acids. V was clipped by 8 bases and J by 6 bases, with 21 bases between them. In germline, CDR1 is SEHNR, CDR2 FQNEAQ (reference sequence). The sequenced sample was blood. J is TRBJ2-3 and V is TRBV7-9; D gene uncertain. The receptor was derived from an elderly woman in good health. The CDR3 DNA sequence: TGTGCCAGCGGACCCCGGACCGCCCTGGCTGATACGCAGTATTTT. Its translation: CASGPRTALADTQYF.